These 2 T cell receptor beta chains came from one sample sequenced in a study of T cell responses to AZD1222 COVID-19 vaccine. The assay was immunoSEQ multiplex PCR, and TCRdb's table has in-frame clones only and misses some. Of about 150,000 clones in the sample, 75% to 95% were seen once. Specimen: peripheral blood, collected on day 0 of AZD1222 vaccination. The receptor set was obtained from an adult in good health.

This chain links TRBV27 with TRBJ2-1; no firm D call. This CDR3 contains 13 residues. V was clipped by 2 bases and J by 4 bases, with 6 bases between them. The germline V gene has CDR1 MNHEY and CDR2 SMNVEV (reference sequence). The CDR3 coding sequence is TGTGCCAGCAGTTTAAACTATTACAATGAGCAGTTCTTC. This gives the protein CASSLNYYNEQFF.

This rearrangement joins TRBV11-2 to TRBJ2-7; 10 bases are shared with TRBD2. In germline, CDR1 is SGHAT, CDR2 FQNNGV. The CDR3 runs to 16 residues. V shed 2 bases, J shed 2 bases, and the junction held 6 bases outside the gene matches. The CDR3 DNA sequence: TGTGCCAGCAGCTTAAGTAGCGGGGGGATTACCTACGAGCAGTACTTC. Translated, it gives CASSLSSGGITYEQYF.